Presented here are 30 T cell receptor beta chains from one specimen sequenced in a study of blood T cell repertoires in COVID-19. Data came from immunoSEQ multiplex PCR; TCRdb stores just in-frame clones and leaves some out. The repertoire holds about 190,000 clones, with roughly 80% as singletons. The sample taken for sequencing was peripheral blood. The receptors were sampled from a human donor in a cohort sampled during active COVID-19.

The chain joins TRBV11-3 to TRBJ2-7; 8 nucleotides align to TRBD1. In germline, CDR1 is SGHNT, CDR2 YENEEA. The CDR3 has 13 amino acids. The V gene end was trimmed by 6 bases and the J gene end by 3 bases; junction bases not matched to a gene: 4. The CDR3 sequence: CASRPTGVYEQYF. CDR3 in DNA: TGTGCCAGCAGACCGACAGGGGTCTACGAGCAGTACTTC.

The J gene is TRBJ2-7, the V gene TRBV9; 10 positions agree with TRBD1. The CDR3 is 14 residues long. J was trimmed by 3 bases and V by 6 bases; bases with no gene match: 6. CDR1 and CDR2 (germline): SGDLS, YYNGEE. The CDR3 reads CASNPGQGGYEQYF. As DNA, the CDR3 is TGTGCCAGCAACCCAGGACAGGGGGGCTACGAGCAGTACTTC. Full variable domain (missing parts from reference TRBV9 and TRBJ2-7): DSGVTQTPKHLITATGQRVTLRCSPRSGDLSVYWYQQSLDQGLQFLIQYYNGEERAKGNILERFSAQQFPDLHSELNLSSLELGDSALYFCASNPGQGGYEQYFGPGTRLTVT.

The rearrangement joins TRBV3-1 (or the pseudogene TRBV3-2) to TRBJ1-1; weak D call: TRBD1 (5 bases). The ends were cut back, 0 bases at V and 4 bases at J, with 12 bases in the middle. CDR3 length equals 15 residues. Germline lookup yields CDR1 LGHDT and CDR2 YNNKEL (reference sequence). The CDR3 region is CASSQEGRGGTEAFF. The CDR3 DNA sequence: TGTGCCAGCAGCCAAGAGGGACGGGGAGGCACTGAAGCTTTCTTT.

The rearrangement joins TRBV28 to TRBJ2-1; 8 positions agree with TRBD2. Germline V CDR1 and CDR2: MDHEN, SYDVKM. Trimming removed 8 bases from V and 0 bases from J; junction bases left unmatched: 9. The CDR3 contains 16 residues. CDR3 coding DNA: TGTGCCAGCTATCTTGGCGGGAGGAGCTCCTACAATGAGCAGTTCTTC. Translated, it gives CASYLGGRSSYNEQFF.

The chain links TRBV6-5 to TRBJ1-4, with a weak D call TRBD1 (5 bases). The germline CDR1 and CDR2 sequences are MNHEY and SVGAGI. This CDR3 is 14 amino acids long. The V end lost 6 bases, the J end lost 0 bases, and 8 bases lay between the germline ends. The CDR3 nucleotides are TGTGCCAGCAGCCTGACAGCAACTAATGAAAAACTGTTTTTT. This sequence encodes CASSLTATNEKLFF.

The chain combines TRBV28 with TRBJ2-7; TRBD2 aligns across 9 bases. This CDR3 region has 18 residues. V was clipped by 6 bases and J by 1 base; unmatched bases: 16. In germline, CDR1 is MDHEN, CDR2 SYDVKM. As DNA, the CDR3 is TGTGCCAGCAGGGTTACCGTAGGGGGCGGGAGGGGTTCCTACGAGCAGTACTTC. This encodes CASRVTVGGGRGSYEQYF.

The chain combines TRBV7-8 with TRBJ2-1; a possible D gene is TRBD1 (6 bases). Germline CDR1 reads SGHVS; CDR2 reads FQNEAQ. The V end was cut by 3 bases, the J end by 0 bases, with 15 bases between. The CDR3 consists of 17 residues. CDR3 sequence (DNA): TGTGCCAGCAGCTTGGCCGGACAGATCCTCTCCTACAATGAGCAGTTCTTC. Protein: CASSLAGQILSYNEQFF.

The V gene is TRBV7-9, the J gene TRBJ2-1; D might be TRBD1 (5 bases). The CDR3 runs to 16 residues. The V gene's germline CDR1 is SEHNR and CDR2 FQNEAQ (reference sequence). The V end was cut by 8 bases, the J end by 4 bases, with 21 bases between. This CDR3 reads CASPFQLAGKYNEQFF. The DNA for the CDR3 is TGTGCCAGCCCCTTTCAGTTGGCAGGGAAATACAATGAGCAGTTCTTC.

V usage is TRBV9 and J usage is TRBJ1-5; D unresolved. The V end lost 0 bases, the J end lost 5 bases, and 6 bases lay between the germline ends. The CDR3 has 13 amino acids. Germline CDR1 is SGDLS and CDR2 is YYNGEE. The CDR3 spells CASSVDEDQPQHF. Written as DNA, the CDR3 is TGTGCCAGCAGCGTAGATGAGGATCAGCCCCAGCATTTT.

The gene calls are TRBV29-1 and TRBJ1-1; D gene uncertain. There are 13 residues in the CDR3. Between the trimmed V and J ends, which lost 3 bases and 3 bases, there was a span of 11 bases. Germline CDR1 is SQVTM and CDR2 is ANQGSEA. As DNA, the CDR3 is TGCAGCGTTGATAAGGGAGGGTACACTGAAGCTTTCTTT. Protein sequence: CSVDKGGYTEAFF.

This chain uses TRBV19 with TRBJ2-1, with D tentatively TRBD2 (8 bases). The CDR3 has 15 amino acids. The ends were cut back, 5 bases at V and 3 bases at J, with 14 bases in the middle. The V gene's germline CDR1 is LNHDA and CDR2 SQIVND (reference sequence). CDR3 nucleotides: TGTGCCAGTAGTCGTAGCGGGACAGTCTACAATGAGCAGTTCTTC. It specifies CASSRSGTVYNEQFF. Using reference TRBV19 and TRBJ2-1 for the parts outside the CDR3, the full variable domain is DGGITQSPKYLFRKEGQNVTLSCEQNLNHDAMYWYRQDPGQGLRLIYYSQIVNDFQKGDIAEGYSVSREKKESFPLTVTSAQKNPTAFYLCASSRSGTVYNEQFFGPGTRLTVL.

The chain employs TRBV28 and TRBJ2-7; TRBD2 agrees at 11 bases. The CDR3 consists of 14 residues. V lost 5 bases and J lost 3; bases outside the gene matches: 3. The germline CDR1 and CDR2 sequences are MDHEN and SYDVKM. CDR3 nucleotides: TGTGCCAGCAGTCCCGGGACTAGCGGCTACGAGCAGTACTTC. Its protein is CASSPGTSGYEQYF.

The rearrangement links TRBV20-1 to TRBJ1-2, with D possibly matching TRBD1 (6 bases). Germline V gene sequence: CDR1 DFQATT, CDR2 SNEGSKA (reference sequence). Trimming removed 3 bases at V and 7 bases at J, with 9 bases between. The CDR3 covers 11 residues. Here the CDR3 DNA reads TGCAGTGCTAGTCCACAGGGTGGCTACACCTTC. It specifies CSASPQGGYTF.

The chain combines TRBV5-5 with TRBJ1-4; a weak D match, TRBD1 (6 bases). V lost 2 bases and J lost 10, with 21 bases in between. Germline V gene lookup returns CDR1 SGHKS and CDR2 YYEKEE (reference sequence). The CDR3 extends over 16 amino acids. The CDR3 sequence is CASSLRPNRAGGKLFF. CDR3 sequence (DNA): TGTGCCAGCAGCTTAAGGCCCAACAGGGCGGGTGGAAAACTGTTTTTT.

The chain carries TRBV6-5 and TRBJ2-7; D unclear. This CDR3 comprises 13 residues. Per germline, CDR1 MNHEY and CDR2 SVGAGI. V lost 6 bases and J 5 bases, leaving 14 bases between the germline ends. The CDR3 DNA follows: TGTGCCAGCAGCCAACCACTATTAGACGAGCAGTACGTC. Its protein product is CASSQPLLDEQYV.

This clone occurred a few times. The rearrangement joins TRBV5-4 to TRBJ1-2, with a possible D match to TRBD1 (6 bases). The germline V gene has CDR1 SGHNT and CDR2 YYREEE (reference sequence). The CDR3 sequence is 14 residues long. Trimming shortened V by 4 bases and J by 6 bases, and 16 bases separated the two germline ends. The chain's CDR3 is CASSIAGAGNGYTF. DNA for the CDR3: TGTGCCAGCAGCATTGCGGGGGCGGGTAATGGCTACACCTTC.

The chain employs TRBV27 and TRBJ2-7, with 8 bases matching TRBD2. V lost 3 bases to trimming and J lost 4 bases; unmatched junction nucleotides: 8. The CDR3 spans 15 residues. CDR1 is MNHEY and CDR2 is SMNVEV in the germline V gene (reference sequence). The CDR3 sequence is CASSLYGLAGYEQYF. The CDR3 nucleotides read TGTGCCAGCAGTTTGTATGGGCTAGCGGGTTACGAGCAGTACTTC.

In this sample, this clone turned up once. The chain couples TRBV7-2 to TRBJ1-6, with 7 bases identical to TRBD1. Germline-derived CDR1 and CDR2 are SGHTA and FQGNSA. This CDR3 comprises 14 residues. The V and J ends lost 6 bases and 10 bases, in that order; junction bases with no gene match: 9. The CDR3 nucleotides are TGTGCCAGCAGAGACAGGGTTGCAAACTCACCCCTCCACTTT. Its protein product is CASRDRVANSPLHF.

This clone showed up just once. V is TRBV5-4 and J is TRBJ2-3, with 8 bases lining up with TRBD1. CDR1 is SGHNT, CDR2 YYREEE, per germline (reference sequence). This CDR3 is 16 amino acids long. The junction had 5 bases not matched to a gene; V was cut back by 0 bases and J by 2 bases. The CDR3 loop reads CASSLARDRPTDTQYF. CDR3 in DNA: TGTGCCAGCAGCTTGGCCCGGGACAGGCCCACAGATACGCAGTATTTT.

The table lists this clone with a few counts. V usage is TRBV5-5 and J usage is TRBJ1-1; D remains unclear. The germline V gene has CDR1 SGHKS and CDR2 YYEKEE (reference sequence). V shed 5 bases and J shed 1 base, with 12 bases lying between them. The CDR3 is made up of 14 amino acids. CDR3 sequence: CASSLMLRNTEAFF. In nucleotides, the CDR3 is TGTGCCAGCAGTCTAATGCTGCGGAACACTGAAGCTTTCTTT. Full variable domain (outside the CDR3, taken from reference TRBV5-5 and TRBJ1-1): DAGVTQSPTHLIKTRGQQVTLRCSPISGHKSVSWYQQVLGQGPQFIFQYYEKEERGRGNFPDRFSARQFPNYSSELNVNALLLGDSALYLCASSLMLRNTEAFFGQGTRLTVV.

The DNA of the CDR3 is TGTGCCAGTAGTATAGTGACAGGGGGGATCAATCAGCCCCAGCATTTT. Protein: CASSIVTGGINQPQHF. This chain connects TRBV19 to TRBJ1-5; 9 bases fit TRBD1. The length of the CDR3 is 16 residues. Losses at the gene ends were 1 base for V and 3 bases for J; bases not matched to a gene: 4. Germline loops: CDR1 LNHDA, CDR2 SQIVND (reference sequence).

This sequence joins TRBV10-3 and TRBJ2-5; D possibly corresponds to TRBD1 (7 bases). Trimming stripped 8 bases from V and 1 base from J, with 11 bases between. Looked up from germline, CDR1 is ENHRY and CDR2 is SYGVKD. The CDR3 is 13 residues long. The CDR3 sequence: CAIAGQFQETQYF. The CDR3 DNA reads as TGTGCCATCGCGGGACAGTTCCAAGAGACCCAGTACTTC.

The CDR3 coding sequence is TGTGCCAGTAGTATTGCCGTCGGGACAGCGTCTTCTGGGGCCAACGTCCTGACTTTC. Translating it yields CASSIAVGTASSGANVLTF. The V and J genes are TRBV19 and TRBJ2-6; 7 positions agree with TRBD1. CDR3 length: 19 amino acids. Germline V gives CDR1 LNHDA, CDR2 SQIVND (reference sequence). Trimming took 3 bases from V and 1 from J; bases not matched to a gene: 12.

The chain links TRBV6-2 or TRBV6-3 to TRBJ1-2, with D possibly matching TRBD1 (6 bases). This CDR3 is built from 16 residues. The germline V gene encodes CDR1 MNHEY and CDR2 SVGEGT. The V and J ends lost 6 bases and 7 bases respectively, with 24 bases between them. CDR3 protein: CASSPLGDRGALGYTF. CDR3 nucleotide sequence: TGTGCCAGCAGCCCCCTCGGAGATCGGGGGGCCCTTGGCTACACCTTC.

Note on this clone: The junction departs from the called germline gene at one end, perhaps through a read error. The CDR3 sequence: CASSRLTANTGELFF. CDR3 DNA sequence: TGTGCTAGCAGCCGTTTGACTGCGAACACCGGGGAGCTGTTTTTT. V and J are TRBV7-7 and TRBJ2-2; D gene uncertain. Looked up from germline, CDR1 is SSHAT and CDR2 is FNYEAQ (reference sequence). The CDR3 runs to 15 residues.

DNA for the CDR3: TGCGCCGCCGGGACAGGGAGTACCGGGGAGCTGTTTTTT. Its translation: CAAGTGSTGELFF. This chain connects TRBV10-2 to TRBJ2-2; 9 nucleotides agree with TRBD1. This CDR3 spans 13 amino acids. Looked up from germline, CDR1 is WSHSY and CDR2 is SAAADI. V shed 11 bases and J 5 bases; nucleotides not matched to a gene: 6.

The gene calls are TRBV30 and TRBJ1-5, with D hard to call. The CDR3 contains 14 residues. V lost 0 bases and J 4 bases, leaving 10 bases between the germline ends. Germline lookup yields CDR1 GTSNPN and CDR2 SVGIG (reference sequence). CDR3 amino acids: CAWSVLQKNQPQHF. The CDR3 nucleotides are TGTGCCTGGAGTGTATTACAGAAAAATCAGCCCCAGCATTTT.

The rearrangement joins TRBV11-2 to TRBJ2-1, with TRBD1 identical over 8 bases. This CDR3 has 13 amino acids. Germline loops: CDR1 SGHAT, CDR2 FQNNGV. V trimming: 5 bases; J trimming: 9 bases; junction bases outside the gene matches: 6. The CDR3 DNA sequence: TGTGCCAGCAGCCTGGACAGGGCGTTTGAGCAGTTCTTC. Its translation: CASSLDRAFEQFF. The whole variable domain, remainder taken from reference TRBV11-2 and TRBJ2-1, is EAGVAQSPRYKIIEKRQSVAFWCNPISGHATLYWYQQILGQGPKLLIQFQNNGVVDDSQLPKDRFSAERLKGVDSTLKIQPAKLEDSAVYLCASSLDRAFEQFFGPGTRLTVL.

V gene TRBV6-5 combines with J gene TRBJ1-2, with D possibly being TRBD1 (6 bases). Deletions cut 5 bases from V and 4 bases from J, with 14 bases between. This CDR3 has 14 amino acids. Germline values: CDR1 MNHEY, CDR2 SVGAGI. The CDR3 nucleotides read TGTGCCAGCAGTCCGACAGGAGATCCCTATGGCTACACCTTC. Residues: CASSPTGDPYGYTF.

This clone was found a few times. The chain recombines TRBV3-1 (or the pseudogene TRBV3-2) with TRBJ1-6; D remains unclear. Germline CDR1 and CDR2: LGHDT and YNNKEL (reference sequence). The CDR3 consists of 13 residues. The V gene lost 9 bases and the J gene lost 0 bases, with 6 bases spanning the gap. The CDR3 loop is CASSGSYNSPLHF. The CDR3 nucleotides read TGTGCCAGTTCGGGCTCCTATAATTCACCCCTCCACTTT.